The present TCR beta chain was sequenced within a study of control samples from healthy donors and cancer patients. CDR3 length: 13 residues. Germline V lookup: CDR1 SGHRS, CDR2 YFSETQ. Trimming took off 2 bases at V and 6 bases at J, with 11 bases between the two ends. TCRdb's copy holds only in-frame clones and misses some; the assay was immunoSEQ multiplex PCR. The data contain roughly 130,000 clones, approximately 86% of them singletons. The sequence was obtained from a woman in her 30s in good health. The sequencing input was blood. This chain links TRBV5-1 with TRBJ1-1; unclear D gene. The CDR3 bases are TGCGCCAGCAGCTTTCGGGTGGACGCTGAAGCTTTCTTT. This encodes CASSFRVDAEAFF.